The clone carrying this T cell receptor beta chain was counted only a few times. The CDR3 is made up of 14 amino acids. The trim removed 6 bases at V and 4 bases at J, leaving 4 bases unmatched. The authors prepared the TCRbeta library with unique molecular identifiers. Via MiXCR, TCRdb re-called the PCR reads, giving one row per CDR3 protein. The sample has about 980,000 distinct CDR3 sequences; about 31% are singletons. The record originates from a study of T-cell reconstitution after alpha-beta-depleted transplantation in children. The input for sequencing was PBMCs, mostly from graft donor cells, taken 360 days after TCRalphabeta/CD19-depleted stem cell transplant. The chain employs TRBV12-3 or TRBV12-4 and TRBJ2-5, with 11 nucleotides matching TRBD1. The sequence was collected from a boy under two years old who had a stem cell transplant for SCID, so the T cells may come from the graft donor. CDR3 in amino acids: CASRRTGGGETQYF. The CDR3 DNA reads TGTGCCAGCAGGCGGACAGGGGGCGGAGAGACCCAGTACTTC.